One and the same sample provided the 8 T cell receptor beta chains below, sequenced in a study of blood T cell repertoires in COVID-19. Generated by immunoSEQ multiplex PCR, the TCRdb table keeps only in-frame clones and is missing some. The table includes approximately 310,000 clones, around 87% detected once. Sequences were obtained from peripheral blood. These receptor sequences come from a woman between 45 and 65 years old who had recovered from COVID-19.

V is TRBV25-1 and J is TRBJ2-3; D is perhaps TRBD1 (6 bases). This CDR3 is built from 13 residues. V lost 6 bases, J lost 1 base, and 8 bases lay in between. Germline assignment: CDR1 MGHDK and CDR2 SYGVNS. The CDR3 region has the DNA TGTGCCAGCAGAAGGACAGGCACAGATACGCAGTATTTT. Protein sequence: CASRRTGTDTQYF.

This sequence joins TRBV7-2 and TRBJ2-1; 8 nucleotides line up with TRBD2. V dropped 4 bases and J dropped 10; count of bases not matched to a gene: 15. This CDR3 has 16 residues. The germline V gene has CDR1 SGHTA and CDR2 FQGNSA. CDR3 in amino acids: CASSSSGTRLRREQFF. CDR3 DNA sequence: TGTGCCAGCAGCTCAAGCGGGACTAGGTTACGGCGAGAGCAGTTCTTC.

This CDR3 is CASGREADTQYF. CDR3 nucleotide sequence: TGTGCCAGCGGGAGGGAAGCAGATACGCAGTATTTT. The chain is built from TRBV9 and TRBJ2-3; 7 bases agree with TRBD2. The CDR3 covers 12 residues. V was pared by 7 bases and J by 4 bases, with 3 bases of the junction left unmatched. Germline values: CDR1 SGDLS, CDR2 YYNGEE.

This CDR3 is CASSGSGGSSYGYTF. The DNA for the CDR3 is TGCGCCAGCAGCGGGTCGGGGGGATCGTCATATGGCTACACCTTC. The V call is TRBV5-1, the J call TRBJ1-2; a possible D gene is TRBD1 (5 bases). Germline V gene sequence: CDR1 SGHRS, CDR2 YFSETQ. CDR3 length equals 15 residues. Deletions cut 4 bases from V and 5 bases from J, with 18 bases between.

This chain uses TRBV28 with TRBJ1-4; 10 bases align to TRBD1. Per germline, CDR1 MDHEN and CDR2 SYDVKM. The CDR3 has 18 amino acids. V shed 5 bases, J shed 1 base, and the junction held 10 bases outside the gene matches. In DNA, the CDR3 is TGTGCCAGCAGTCCGCCGGGACAGGGGATCTTAACTAATGAAAAACTGTTTTTT. Translation gives CASSPPGQGILTNEKLFF.

This clone turned up a few times. The chain combines TRBV10-1 with TRBJ2-2; no clear D. The CDR3 has 15 amino acids. V shed 1 base and J shed 4 bases, with 10 bases lying between them. Germline V gene lookup returns CDR1 WNHNN and CDR2 SYGVQD (reference sequence). The CDR3 coding sequence is TGCGCCAGCAGTGAGTTCAGGAAAGGCACCGGGGAGCTGTTTTTT. Protein product: CASSEFRKGTGELFF.

The chain joins TRBV6-2 or TRBV6-3 to TRBJ2-1, with 13 bases that match TRBD2. CDR1 is MNHEY and CDR2 is SVGEGT in the germline V gene. This CDR3 comprises 15 residues. V dropped 5 bases and J dropped 7; count of bases not matched to a gene: 5. The CDR3 coding sequence is TGTGCCAGCAGTCCCACGGGACTAGCGGGAAATGAGCAGTTCTTC. Protein: CASSPTGLAGNEQFF.

The J gene is TRBJ1-2, the V gene TRBV4-3; D perhaps matches TRBD1 (5 bases). Trimming took off 0 bases at V and 6 bases at J, with 14 bases between the two ends. Germline V CDR1 and CDR2: LGHNA, YSLEER. The CDR3 is made up of 15 amino acids. For the CDR3, the DNA is TGCGCCAGCAGCCAAGACCCAGGGCGAATGGATGGCTACACCTTC. Encoded protein: CASSQDPGRMDGYTF.